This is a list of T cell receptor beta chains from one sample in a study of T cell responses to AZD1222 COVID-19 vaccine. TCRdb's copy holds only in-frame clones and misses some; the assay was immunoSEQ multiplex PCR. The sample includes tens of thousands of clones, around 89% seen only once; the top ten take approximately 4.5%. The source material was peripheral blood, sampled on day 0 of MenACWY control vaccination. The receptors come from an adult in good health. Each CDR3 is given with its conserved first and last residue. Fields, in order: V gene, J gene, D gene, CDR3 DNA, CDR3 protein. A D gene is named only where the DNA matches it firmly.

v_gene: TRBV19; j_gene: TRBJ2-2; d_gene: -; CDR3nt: TGTGCCAGTAGTTCGGGGGTCACCGGGGAGCTGTTTTTT; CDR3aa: CASSSGVTGELFF
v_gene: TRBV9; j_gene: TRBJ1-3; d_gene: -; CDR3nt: TGTGCCAGCAGCGTAGAACAGGGCCCGTCAAACACCATATATTTT; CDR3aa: CASSVEQGPSNTIYF
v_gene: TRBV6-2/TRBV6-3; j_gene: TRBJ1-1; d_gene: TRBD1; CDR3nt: TGTGCCAGCAGTTTTCCCCAAGGGGGCGTCGGTTACGGTGAAGCTTTCTTT; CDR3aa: CASSFPQGGVGYGEAFF
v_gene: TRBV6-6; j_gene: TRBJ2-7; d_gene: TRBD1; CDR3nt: TGTGCCAGCATCGACAGGGCCCGAGCGAACGAGCAGTACTTC; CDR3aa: CASIDRARANEQYF
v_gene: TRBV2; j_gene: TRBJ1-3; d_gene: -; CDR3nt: TGTGCCAGCAAGGCCGGACGGAGCTCTGGAAACACCATATATTTT; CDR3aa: CASKAGRSSGNTIYF
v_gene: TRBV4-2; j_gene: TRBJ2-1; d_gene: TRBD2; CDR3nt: TGTGCCAGCAGCTCGGTAGCGGGAGACAATGAGCAGTTCTTC; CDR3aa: CASSSVAGDNEQFF
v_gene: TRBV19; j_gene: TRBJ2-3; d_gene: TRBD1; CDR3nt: TGTGCCACCAGGCAGGGGGCAGCTTCAGATACGCAGTATTTT; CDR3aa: CATRQGAASDTQYF
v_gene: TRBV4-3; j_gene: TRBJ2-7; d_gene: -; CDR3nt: TGCGCCAGCAGCCCGTATCACGGCTACGAGCAGTACTTC; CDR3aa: CASSPYHGYEQYF
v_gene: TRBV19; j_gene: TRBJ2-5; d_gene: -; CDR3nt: TGTGCCAGTAGTATAGGGACTATCCAAGAGACCCAGTACTTC; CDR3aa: CASSIGTIQETQYF
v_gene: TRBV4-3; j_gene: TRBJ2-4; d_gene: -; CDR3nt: TGCGCCAGCAGCCAAGATGGAGGGGGGACTGACCTAGCCAAAAACATTCAGTACTTC; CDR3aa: CASSQDGGGTDLAKNIQYF
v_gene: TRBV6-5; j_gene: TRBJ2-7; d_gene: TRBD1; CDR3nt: TGTGCCAGCAGTTACTCGAACAGGGGTCACGAGCAGTACTTC; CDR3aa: CASSYSNRGHEQYF